The clone carrying this T cell receptor (beta chain) was picked up a small number of times. The antigen is unknown. After expansion with viral peptide pools in the ViraFEST assay, antigen-specific CD4+ T cells were sequenced. Following culture for approximately ten days, CD4+ T cells were isolated. According to the study, vaccine recipients showed no prior SARS-CoV-2 infection and negative nucleocapsid antibodies. The data are from a study of vaccination effects on CD4 cells after COVID-19. The V and J ends lost 0 bases and 3 bases respectively, with 6 bases between them. Germline V CDR1 and CDR2: SGHTA, FQGNSA. CDR3 size: 13 residues. Method: immunoSEQ multiplex PCR; TCRdb's copy keeps in-frame clones and lacks some. The sample yields roughly 20,000 clones, 73% seen once.

This chain joins TRBV7-2 and TRBJ2-7; a weak D match, TRBD1 (5 bases). The sample was CD4+ T cells from PBMCs cultured with HCoV-NL63 spike peptides, taken before COVID-19 vaccination. The source is a human donor who received a COVID-19 vaccine. CDR3 nucleotides: TGTGCCAGCAGCTTAGCGCAGGGCTACGAGCAGTACTTC. This sequence encodes CASSLAQGYEQYF.